This T cell receptor (beta chain) comes out of a study of identical twins. Template switching created a universal primer site, and the cDNA included unique molecular identifiers. TCRdb ran MiXCR on the 5' RACE reads and lists one entry per CDR3 protein. The top ten hold less than 15% of the sample, which has about 450,000 distinct CDR3 sequences, less than 20% seen once. Healthy Caucasians made up all donors. This clonotype was picked up many times. The antigen is unknown. This CDR3 has 15 amino acids. After removal of 1 base from V and 5 bases from J, the junction contained 4 bases not matched to a gene. Germline CDR1 SGHAT, CDR2 FQNNGV. Notes on the study in general: Invariant populations such as MAIT and iNKT cells could partly muddle zero-insertion analyses. Cord blood's abundant beta clonotypes had fewer insertions, unlike memory repertoires.

This clonotype originated in a man in his forties or fifties in good health. Sequencing was performed on naive T cells sorted from blood. The chain couples TRBV11-2 to TRBJ2-7; 11 bases map to TRBD1. The CDR3 nucleotides read TGTGCCAGCAGCTTAGGACGGACAGGGGGCCACGAGCAGTACTTC. Encoded protein: CASSLGRTGGHEQYF.